The 18 T cell receptor beta chains given below trace back to one sample, sequenced in a study of T-cell memory formation after mild COVID-19. TCRdb ran MiXCR on the 5' RACE reads and lists one entry per CDR3 protein. Counted here are fewer than 450,000 distinct CDR3 sequences, about 24% occurring once; the ten biggest clones make up 8.5% to 9%. Sample: PBMCs or a T cell subset sorted from them (not recorded which). These receptor sequences come from an adult woman who had mild COVID-19 (a few samples of this study predate the infection). Cell type and time point are not known.

V usage is TRBV18 and J usage is TRBJ1-2, with D possibly TRBD1 on 5 matching bases. V was pared by 8 bases and J by 0 bases, with 16 bases between. Germline CDR1 is KGHSH and CDR2 is LQKENI. There are 15 residues in the CDR3. The CDR3 protein is CASRPWGDANYGYTF. The CDR3 DNA follows: TGTGCCAGCCGACCCTGGGGCGACGCTAACTATGGCTACACCTTC.

V usage is TRBV9 and J usage is TRBJ1-3, with 8 bases identical to TRBD1. Per the germline V gene, CDR1 is SGDLS and CDR2 is YYNGEE. The ends lost 1 base at V and 4 bases at J; junction bases unmatched: 1. The CDR3 contains 14 residues. In DNA form, the CDR3 reads TGTGCCAGCAGCGTAAACAGGGGGGGAAACACCATATATTTT. Translated: CASSVNRGGNTIYF.

This rearrangement joins TRBV18 to TRBJ2-5, with D possibly TRBD1 on 6 matching bases. Germline CDR1 is KGHSH and CDR2 is LQKENI. V was pared by 6 bases and J by 1 base, with 18 bases between. This CDR3 has 16 amino acids. DNA for the CDR3: TGTGCCAGCTCGAGGACAGTGGGCGCCTCCCAAGAGACCCAGTACTTC. As protein: CASSRTVGASQETQYF. Using reference TRBV18 and TRBJ2-5 for the parts outside the CDR3, the full variable domain is NAGVMQNPRHLVRRRGQEARLRCSPMKGHSHVYWYRQLPEEGLKFMVYLQKENIIDESGMPKERFSAEFPKEGPSILRIQQVVRGDSAAYFCASSRTVGASQETQYFGPGTRLLVL.

This clonotype was seen a few times. The genes are TRBV3-1 and TRBJ1-1; TRBD1 agrees at 7 bases. The CDR3 loop spans 14 amino acids. The V gene's germline CDR1 is LGHDT and CDR2 YNNKEL (reference sequence). The V segment lost 4 bases and the J segment 12 bases; nucleotides outside the gene matches: 14. The CDR3 DNA reads as TGTGCCAGCAGCCCCCCGACAGGGCGCCCCGAGACTTTCTTT. Protein: CASSPPTGRPETFF.

This clonotype was seen a handful of times. This chain links TRBV20-1 with TRBJ1-2; no reliable D call. The CDR3 runs 13 residues. Trimming removed 1 base from V and 3 bases from J, with 9 bases in between. Germline loops: CDR1 DFQATT, CDR2 SNEGSKA (reference sequence). CDR3 bases: TGCAGTGCTAGAGTTTCCACGGACTATGGCTACACCTTC. Residues: CSARVSTDYGYTF.

This chain connects TRBV6-2 or TRBV6-3 to TRBJ1-1, with a weak D call TRBD1 (5 bases). Germline CDR1 MNHEY, CDR2 SVGEGT. Trimming cost V 5 bases and J 2 bases, with 12 bases left between them. The length of the CDR3 is 14 residues. CDR3 region: CASSTTRDNTEAFF. CDR3 nucleotide sequence: TGTGCCAGCAGTACAACACGGGACAACACTGAAGCTTTCTTT.

In this sample, this clonotype turned up a few times. V and J are TRBV5-1 and TRBJ2-7; 9 bases line up with TRBD1. CDR1 is SGHRS and CDR2 is YFSETQ in the germline V gene. V was clipped by 6 bases and J by 3 bases; unmatched bases: 10. The length of the CDR3 is 15 residues. The CDR3 reads CASTQGTGTHYEQYF. CDR3 nucleotides: TGCGCCAGCACCCAGGGGACAGGGACCCACTACGAGCAGTACTTC.

This clonotype was seen more than once but under ten times. The rearrangement joins TRBV4-3 to TRBJ2-7; TRBD1 might be the D (6 bases). V was clipped by 1 base and J by 3 bases, with 13 bases between them. The CDR3 runs 15 residues. Per the germline V gene, CDR1 is LGHNA and CDR2 is YSLEER. This chain's CDR3 is CASSQGEAGVYEQYF. The CDR3 DNA reads as TGCGCCAGCAGCCAAGGAGAGGCAGGGGTCTACGAGCAGTACTTC.

V is TRBV2 and J is TRBJ1-4, with a weak D call TRBD1 (6 bases). The V end was cut by 2 bases, the J end by 4 bases, with 11 bases between. Per the germline V gene, CDR1 is SNHLY and CDR2 is FYNNEI. The CDR3 spans 15 residues. The CDR3, as DNA: TGTGCCAGCAGTGAACGGCAGGGGAATAATGAAAAACTGTTTTTT. This codes for CASSERQGNNEKLFF.

This chain uses TRBV4-3 with TRBJ2-7; D is unresolved. Germline values: CDR1 LGHNA, CDR2 YSLEER. This CDR3 is built from 15 residues. Trimming took 0 bases from V and 2 from J, leaving 11 bases between them. CDR3 in DNA: TGCGCCAGCAGCCAAGATTATGCGGCACCCTACGAGCAGTACTTC. Protein: CASSQDYAAPYEQYF.

The chain has TRBV7-2 and TRBJ1-2, with D maybe TRBD1 (5 bases). CDR1 and CDR2 (germline): SGHTA, FQGNSA. This CDR3 is 12 amino acids long. In DNA form, the CDR3 reads TGTGCGAGCGACCAGGGACTTTATGGCTACACCTTC. Amino acid sequence: CASDQGLYGYTF. The whole variable domain, filled in from reference TRBV7-2 and TRBJ1-2, reads GAGVSQSPSNKVTEKGKDVELRCDPISGHTALYWYRQSLGQGLEFLIYFQGNSAPDKSGLPSDRFSAERTGGSVSTLTIQRTQQEDSAVYLCASDQGLYGYTFGSGTRLTVV.

J is TRBJ2-1 and V is TRBV5-1; the match to TRBD1 covers 7 bases. With 0 bases clipped from V and 4 bases from J, the junction kept 4 bases outside the gene matches. CDR3 length equals 15 residues. Germline CDR1 is SGHRS and CDR2 is YFSETQ. For the CDR3, the DNA is TGCGCCAGCAGCTTGGGAGACAGGGAATACAATGAGCAGTTCTTC. This encodes CASSLGDREYNEQFF.

This clonotype was counted between two and nine times. The V and J genes are TRBV11-2 and TRBJ1-1; the D is unclear. This CDR3 has 16 residues. CDR1 is SGHAT and CDR2 is FQNNGV in the germline V gene. V lost 6 bases to trimming and J lost 1 base, with 18 bases between them. CDR3 in DNA: TGTGCCAGCAGATCAAAGTCCGGGAATTCGAACACTGAAGCTTTCTTT. Its translation: CASRSKSGNSNTEAFF.

The V call is TRBV7-2, the J call TRBJ2-5; D may be TRBD2 (6 bases). Germline CDR1 and CDR2: SGHTA and FQGNSA. V lost 1 base and J lost 4, with 13 bases in between. This CDR3 is built from 15 residues. DNA of the CDR3: TGTGCCAGCAGCTTAGGGGGACTGAGGGGAGAGACCCAGTACTTC. Translation: CASSLGGLRGETQYF.

This clonotype turned up a few times. The CDR3 DNA follows: TGTGCCAGCAGTTACTCGTTCAGTCCCTTGAACACTGAAGCTTTCTTT. Protein product: CASSYSFSPLNTEAFF. This sequence joins TRBV6-5 and TRBJ1-1, with no clear D. The germline V and J ends were trimmed by 0 bases and 0 bases, with 11 bases remaining between them. This CDR3 region has 16 residues. Germline V gene data show CDR1 as MNHEY and CDR2 as SVGAGI.

The rearrangement joins TRBV12-3 or TRBV12-4 to TRBJ1-5, with D hard to call. This CDR3 comprises 14 residues. Trimming took off 5 bases at V and 6 bases at J, with 14 bases between the two ends. The CDR3 spells CASSTASGGQPQHF. The CDR3 nucleotides are TGTGCCAGCAGTACAGCCTCAGGTGGTCAGCCCCAGCATTTT.

This clonotype was counted only a few times. The gene calls are TRBV5-5 and TRBJ1-4, with 7 bases aligning to TRBD1. Unmatched junction bases numbered 12, after V lost 5 bases and J lost 8 bases. The CDR3 runs to 15 residues. Germline-derived CDR1 and CDR2 are SGHKS and YYEKEE (reference sequence). The CDR3: CASSQQGITGEKLFF. The CDR3 DNA reads as TGTGCCAGCAGTCAACAGGGGATTACAGGGGAAAAACTGTTTTTT.

The chain employs TRBV5-1 and TRBJ2-7; unclear D gene. Germline V CDR1 and CDR2: SGHRS, YFSETQ. The CDR3 has 15 amino acids. V lost 5 bases and J 0 bases, leaving 15 bases between the germline ends. CDR3 sequence: CASRISAELSYEQYF. The DNA of the CDR3 is TGCGCCAGCAGAATTTCCGCGGAGCTCTCCTACGAGCAGTACTTC. Full variable domain (outside the CDR3, taken from reference TRBV5-1 and TRBJ2-7): KAGVTQTPRYLIKTRGQQVTLSCSPISGHRSVSWYQQTPGQGLQFLFEYFSETQRNKGNFPGRFSGRQFSNSRSEMNVSTLELGDSALYLCASRISAELSYEQYFGPGTRLTVT.